Below are 25 T cell receptor beta chains sequenced from a single sample in a study of cytomegalovirus exposure and HLA in healthy donors. Vbeta (60) and Jbeta (13) primers were used in the PCR. Libraries were prepared by immunoSEQ multiplex PCR; TCRdb keeps only in-frame clonotypes and omits some of them. The data contain approximately 120,000 clones, roughly 80% of them seen just once; the ten biggest clones take up approximately 8.4%. The sample was PBMCs. These receptor sequences come from a young man in good health and CMV-seropositive.

The chain has TRBV29-1 and TRBJ1-2; maybe TRBD1 (6 bases). V dropped 8 bases and J dropped 8 bases, with 21 bases sitting between them. The CDR3 contains 13 residues. Germline CDR1 is SQVTM and CDR2 is ANQGSEA. The CDR3: CSSIGGGLGGYTF. CDR3 nucleotide sequence: TGCAGCTCCATAGGGGGTGGACTTGGCGGCTACACCTTC.

The chain links TRBV9 to TRBJ1-4; D is undetermined. Trimming pared 4 bases from V and 3 bases from J, leaving 13 bases between. Germline CDR1 SGDLS, CDR2 YYNGEE. The CDR3 runs 15 residues. As DNA, the CDR3 is TGTGCCAGCAGCCCCCGGAGGACCGCTAATGAAAAACTGTTTTTT. Translation: CASSPRRTANEKLFF.

This CDR3 reads CASSLDATGSSPLHF. The CDR3 DNA is TGCGCCAGCAGCTTGGATGCGACAGGGAGTTCACCCCTCCACTTT. This chain connects TRBV5-1 to TRBJ1-6, with 7 bases matching TRBD1. The V gene's germline CDR1 is SGHRS and CDR2 YFSETQ. The CDR3 runs 15 residues. Germline trimming cut 0 bases from V and 9 bases from J; bases unmatched to any gene: 6.

V usage is TRBV6-5 and J usage is TRBJ1-1; 7 positions agree with TRBD1. Unmatched junction bases numbered 4, after V lost 5 bases and J lost 4 bases. The CDR3 sequence is 13 residues long. Germline assignment: CDR1 MNHEY and CDR2 SVGAGI. CDR3 sequence: CASSVNRGTEAFF. The CDR3 coding sequence is TGTGCCAGCAGTGTCAACAGGGGCACTGAAGCTTTCTTT.

This clone has only one observation. The CDR3 reads CASNRDSPSDYGYTF. The CDR3 nucleotides read TGCGCCAGCAACCGGGACAGCCCAAGCGACTATGGCTACACCTTC. This chain uses TRBV5-1 with TRBJ1-2; 7 bases map to TRBD1. The length of the CDR3 is 15 residues. CDR1 is SGHRS, CDR2 YFSETQ, per germline. V shed 6 bases, J shed 3 bases, and the junction held 11 bases outside the gene matches.

This clone came up a few times. This chain uses TRBV4-3 with TRBJ1-1, with D hard to call. Germline assignment: CDR1 LGHNA and CDR2 YSLEER. This CDR3 is 13 amino acids long. V dropped 4 bases and J dropped 1 base, with 7 bases sitting between them. CDR3 in amino acids: CASSLQKNTEAFF. The CDR3 DNA follows: TGCGCCAGCAGCCTCCAGAAGAACACTGAAGCTTTCTTT.

The J gene is TRBJ2-5, the V gene TRBV7-9; no reliable D call. The CDR3 spans 15 residues. Per germline, CDR1 SEHNR and CDR2 FQNEAQ (reference sequence). V gave up 0 bases and J gave up 2 bases, with 10 bases separating them. The CDR3 DNA follows: TGTGCCAGCAGCTTAGCCCACGGCAGGCAAGAGACCCAGTACTTC. It specifies CASSLAHGRQETQYF.

V gene TRBV23-1 combines with J gene TRBJ2-7; TRBD1 aligns across 11 bases. TRBV23-1 is an ORF for which the function is uncertain. The CDR3 covers 17 residues. Trimming removed 2 bases from V and 4 bases from J; junction bases left unmatched: 10. CDR3 loop: CASSQPSGQGARYEQYF. The CDR3, as DNA: TGCGCCAGCAGTCAACCTTCCGGACAGGGGGCGCGGTACGAGCAGTACTTC.

V usage is TRBV28 and J usage is TRBJ2-3; 7 bases fit TRBD1. With 6 bases clipped from V and 0 bases from J, the junction kept 18 bases outside the gene matches. This CDR3 spans 19 amino acids. Per the germline V gene, CDR1 is MDHEN and CDR2 is SYDVKM. This CDR3 is CASRRQGLGFLSSTDTQYF. The CDR3 DNA reads as TGTGCCAGCAGAAGACAGGGCCTAGGGTTCCTATCTAGCACAGATACGCAGTATTTT.

Of note for this clone: This same CDR3 is encoded by further DNA sequences in the sample. The gene calls are TRBV6-1 and TRBJ2-1, with TRBD1 matching 8 bases. Unmatched junction bases numbered 3, after V lost 2 bases and J lost 0 bases. The CDR3 covers 16 residues. Germline-derived CDR1 and CDR2 are MNHNS and SASEGT. The CDR3 spells CASSEFGQGSYNEQFF. The DNA of the CDR3 is TGTGCCAGCAGTGAATTTGGACAGGGCTCCTACAATGAGCAGTTCTTC.

The chain couples TRBV5-6 to TRBJ2-5; D call uncertain. The CDR3 has 14 amino acids. CDR1 and CDR2 from the germline V gene are SGHDT and YYEEEE. V dropped 0 bases and J dropped 4 bases, with 10 bases sitting between them. The CDR3 is CASSLEVTRETQYF. CDR3 DNA sequence: TGTGCCAGCAGCTTGGAAGTTACGAGAGAGACCCAGTACTTC. Together with reference TRBV5-6 and TRBJ2-5, the CDR3 gives the full variable domain: DAGVTQSPTHLIKTRGQQVTLRCSPKSGHDTVSWYQQALGQGPQFIFQYYEEEERQRGNFPDRFSGHQFPNYSSELNVNALLLGDSALYLCASSLEVTRETQYFGPGTRLLVL.

This rearrangement joins TRBV6-6 to TRBJ2-1; 7 nucleotides agree with TRBD1. The germline V gene has CDR1 MNHNY and CDR2 SVGAGI (reference sequence). The length of the CDR3 is 15 residues. V shed 8 bases and J 8 bases; nucleotides not matched to a gene: 15. CDR3 loop: CASVAFRDSTDEQFF. In DNA form, the CDR3 reads TGTGCCAGCGTGGCTTTCAGGGACAGCACCGATGAGCAGTTCTTC.

This clone appeared a single time. The rearrangement uses TRBV5-6 and TRBJ1-6; D uncertain. In germline, CDR1 is SGHDT, CDR2 YYEEEE. Trimming cost V 3 bases and J 9 bases, with 13 bases left between them. The CDR3 is 14 residues long. The chain's CDR3 is CASSWRELGSPLHF. The DNA for the CDR3 is TGTGCCAGCAGCTGGAGGGAGCTGGGTTCACCCCTCCACTTT.

This clone was observed a handful of times. The gene calls are TRBV5-6 and TRBJ1-5; D uncertain. Trimming took off 0 bases at V and 3 bases at J, with 16 bases between the two ends. The V gene's germline CDR1 is SGHDT and CDR2 YYEEEE. The CDR3 consists of 17 residues. CDR3 nucleotide sequence: TGTGCCAGCAGCTTGGCCTCGGCAGGTCTTGACAATCAGCCCCAGCATTTT. It translates to CASSLASAGLDNQPQHF.

The rearrangement uses TRBV4-2 and TRBJ2-5; TRBD1 aligns across 9 bases. With 0 bases clipped from V and 4 bases from J, the junction kept 9 bases outside the gene matches. The CDR3 is 17 residues long. CDR1 and CDR2 from the germline V gene are LGHNA and YNFKEQ. The CDR3: CASSQDWTGEQGETQYF. The CDR3 nucleotides read TGTGCCAGCAGCCAAGATTGGACAGGGGAACAGGGAGAGACCCAGTACTTC.

The V and J genes are TRBV4-1 and TRBJ1-1; maybe TRBD1 (5 bases). V dropped 1 base and J dropped 4 bases, with 16 bases sitting between them. This CDR3 has 16 residues. The germline V gene has CDR1 MGHRA and CDR2 YSYEKL. The CDR3 loop is CASSQAFGQGGTEAFF. The CDR3 region has the DNA TGCGCCAGCAGCCAAGCTTTCGGGCAGGGCGGCACTGAAGCTTTCTTT.

This chain links TRBV27 with TRBJ1-2; tentatively, D is TRBD1 (6 bases). V dropped 5 bases and J dropped 3 bases, with 22 bases sitting between them. The CDR3 contains 17 residues. In germline, CDR1 is MNHEY, CDR2 SMNVEV (reference sequence). In DNA, the CDR3 is TGTGCCAGCAGTCCACGGGGGGGGCCCCTAAGGCACTATGGCTACACCTTC. Translating gives CASSPRGGPLRHYGYTF.

The CDR3: CATSSARGRFFEQYF. The CDR3 DNA sequence: TGTGCCACCAGCAGTGCCAGAGGGCGTTTTTTCGAGCAGTACTTC. This chain connects TRBV15 to TRBJ2-7; tentative D call: TRBD2 (5 bases). CDR1 is LNHNV, CDR2 YYDKDF, per germline (reference sequence). The CDR3 totals 15 residues. V lost 3 bases and J 6 bases, leaving 18 bases between the germline ends.

The rearrangement uses TRBV7-9 and TRBJ1-4; 9 positions agree with TRBD1. The ends lost 5 bases at V and 5 bases at J; junction bases unmatched: 9. CDR3 length: 16 residues. The germline CDR1 and CDR2 sequences are SEHNR and FQNEAQ (reference sequence). The CDR3 here is CASSPPGTGQNEKLFF. The CDR3 DNA reads TGTGCCAGCAGCCCTCCCGGGACAGGGCAGAATGAAAAACTGTTTTTT.

CDR3 sequence reads: CASSLDRFHYGYTF. The CDR3 DNA sequence: TGTGCCAGCAGTTTAGACAGGTTTCACTATGGCTACACCTTC. The chain has TRBV27 and TRBJ1-2; a weak D match, TRBD1 (6 bases). Germline-derived CDR1 and CDR2 are MNHEY and SMNVEV (reference sequence). V lost 2 bases, J lost 3 bases, and 10 bases lay in between. This CDR3 has 14 residues.

The V gene is TRBV7-2, the J gene TRBJ1-6, with D perhaps matching TRBD1 (6 bases). From germline, CDR1 is SGHTA and CDR2 FQGNSA. The V end lost 0 bases, the J end lost 6 bases, and 12 bases lay between the germline ends. CDR3 length: 16 residues. The CDR3 spells CASSLAGTIGNSPLHF. CDR3 nucleotide sequence: TGTGCCAGCAGCTTAGCGGGGACAATCGGTAATTCACCCCTCCACTTT.

For the CDR3, the DNA is TGTGCCAGCAGCTTCCTACAGGGGGATAATTCACCCCTCCACTTT. Translation gives CASSFLQGDNSPLHF. The gene calls are TRBV7-8 and TRBJ1-6; 8 nucleotides agree with TRBD1. V was clipped by 3 bases and J by 5 bases; unmatched bases: 3. The CDR3 is 15 residues long. Germline loops: CDR1 SGHVS, CDR2 FQNEAQ.

This CDR3 is CASSPREGPYGYTF. The CDR3 bases are TGTGCCAGCAGCCCTCGCGAGGGTCCCTATGGCTACACCTTC. The chain couples TRBV7-6 to TRBJ1-2; the D is unclear. Per germline, CDR1 SGHVS and CDR2 FNYEAQ. This CDR3 spans 14 amino acids. Trimming removed 5 bases from V and 4 bases from J, with 14 bases in between.

The chain combines TRBV30 with TRBJ2-5, with a possible D match to TRBD2 (7 bases). The CDR3 length is 15 residues. Trimming stripped 2 bases from V and 1 base from J, with 14 bases between. The V gene's germline CDR1 is GTSNPN and CDR2 SVGIG (reference sequence). CDR3 sequence (DNA): TGTGCCTGGAGTCGAGGGGGGGCTATCCAAGAGACCCAGTACTTC. Translation: CAWSRGGAIQETQYF.

Concerning this clone: Other DNA sequences in the same sample also yield this CDR3. The chain recombines TRBV9 with TRBJ2-1; D might be TRBD2 (6 bases). The CDR3 covers 14 residues. Germline lookup yields CDR1 SGDLS and CDR2 YYNGEE. The germline V and J ends were trimmed by 0 bases and 3 bases, with 7 bases remaining between them. The DNA of the CDR3 is TGTGCCAGCAGCGTAGGGGGGGACTACAATGAGCAGTTCTTC. It encodes CASSVGGDYNEQFF. The whole variable domain, filled in from reference TRBV9 and TRBJ2-1, reads DSGVTQTPKHLITATGQRVTLRCSPRSGDLSVYWYQQSLDQGLQFLIQYYNGEERAKGNILERFSAQQFPDLHSELNLSSLELGDSALYFCASSVGGDYNEQFFGPGTRLTVL.